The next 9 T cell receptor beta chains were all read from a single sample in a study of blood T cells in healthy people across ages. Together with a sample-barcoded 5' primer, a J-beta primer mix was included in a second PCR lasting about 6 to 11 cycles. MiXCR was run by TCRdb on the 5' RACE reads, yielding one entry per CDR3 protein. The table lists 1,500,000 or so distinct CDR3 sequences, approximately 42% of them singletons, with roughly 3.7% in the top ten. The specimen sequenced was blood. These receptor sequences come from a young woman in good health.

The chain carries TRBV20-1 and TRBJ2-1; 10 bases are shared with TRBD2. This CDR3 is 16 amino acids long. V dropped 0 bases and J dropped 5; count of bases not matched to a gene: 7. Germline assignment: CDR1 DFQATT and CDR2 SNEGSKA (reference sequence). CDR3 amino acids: CSARDPSGRSDNEQFF. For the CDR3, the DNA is TGCAGTGCTAGAGACCCTAGCGGGAGATCAGACAATGAGCAGTTCTTC.

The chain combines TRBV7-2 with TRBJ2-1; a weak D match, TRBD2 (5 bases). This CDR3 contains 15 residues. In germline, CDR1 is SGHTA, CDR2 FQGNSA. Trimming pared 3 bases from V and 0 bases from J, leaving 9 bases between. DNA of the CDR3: TGTGCCAGCAGCTTCGGTAGCGACTCCTACAATGAGCAGTTCTTC. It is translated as CASSFGSDSYNEQFF.

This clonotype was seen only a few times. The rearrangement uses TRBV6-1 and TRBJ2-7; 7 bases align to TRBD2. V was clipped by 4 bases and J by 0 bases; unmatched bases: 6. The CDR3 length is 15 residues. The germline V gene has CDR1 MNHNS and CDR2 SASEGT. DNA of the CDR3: TGTGCCAGCAGTGTAGAGCTAGCGGACTCCTACGAGCAGTACTTC. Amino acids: CASSVELADSYEQYF.

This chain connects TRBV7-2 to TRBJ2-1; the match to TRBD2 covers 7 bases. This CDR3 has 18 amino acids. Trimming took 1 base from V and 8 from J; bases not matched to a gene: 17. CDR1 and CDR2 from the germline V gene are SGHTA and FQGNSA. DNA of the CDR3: TGTGCCAGCAGCTTAGAGACTAGCAGGTTAGTCAGTATCTATGAGCAGTTCTTC. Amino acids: CASSLETSRLVSIYEQFF. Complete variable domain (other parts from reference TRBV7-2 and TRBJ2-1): GAGVSQSPSNKVTEKGKDVELRCDPISGHTALYWYRQSLGQGLEFLIYFQGNSAPDKSGLPSDRFSAERTGGSVSTLTIQRTQQEDSAVYLCASSLETSRLVSIYEQFFGPGTRLTVL.

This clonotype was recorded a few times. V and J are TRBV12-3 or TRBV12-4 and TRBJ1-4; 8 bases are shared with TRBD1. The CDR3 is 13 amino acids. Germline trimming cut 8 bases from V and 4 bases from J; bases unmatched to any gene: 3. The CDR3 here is CASGRGRNEKLFF. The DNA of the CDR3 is TGTGCCAGCGGCAGGGGGCGTAATGAAAAACTGTTTTTT.

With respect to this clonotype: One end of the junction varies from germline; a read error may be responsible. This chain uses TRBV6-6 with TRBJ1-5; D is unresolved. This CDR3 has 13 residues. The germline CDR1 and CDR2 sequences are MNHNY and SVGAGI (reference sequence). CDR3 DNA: TGTGCCAGCAGCCCTGGCTTTGATCAGCCCCGGCATTTT. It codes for CASSPGFDQPRHF.

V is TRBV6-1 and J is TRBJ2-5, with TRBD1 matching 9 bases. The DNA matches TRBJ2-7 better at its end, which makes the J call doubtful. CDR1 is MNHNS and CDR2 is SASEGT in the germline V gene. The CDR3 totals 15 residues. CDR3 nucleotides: TGTGCCAGCAGCCTCCACGACAGGGGGACGGGCGAGCAGTACTTC. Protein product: CASSLHDRGTGEQYF.

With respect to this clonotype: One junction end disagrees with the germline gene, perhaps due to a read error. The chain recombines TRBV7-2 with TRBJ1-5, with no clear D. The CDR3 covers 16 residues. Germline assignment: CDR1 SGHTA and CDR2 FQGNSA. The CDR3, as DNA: TGTGCTAGCAGCTTACTAGGGCAGGTAAATTCGCAGCCCCAGCATTTT. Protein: CASSLLGQVNSQPQHF.

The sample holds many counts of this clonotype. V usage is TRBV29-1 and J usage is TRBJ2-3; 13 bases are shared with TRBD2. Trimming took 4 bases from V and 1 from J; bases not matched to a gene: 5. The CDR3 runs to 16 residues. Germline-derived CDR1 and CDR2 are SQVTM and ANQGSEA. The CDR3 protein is CSVVKGTSGGTDTQYF. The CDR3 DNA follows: TGCAGCGTTGTAAAGGGGACTAGCGGGGGCACAGATACGCAGTATTTT.